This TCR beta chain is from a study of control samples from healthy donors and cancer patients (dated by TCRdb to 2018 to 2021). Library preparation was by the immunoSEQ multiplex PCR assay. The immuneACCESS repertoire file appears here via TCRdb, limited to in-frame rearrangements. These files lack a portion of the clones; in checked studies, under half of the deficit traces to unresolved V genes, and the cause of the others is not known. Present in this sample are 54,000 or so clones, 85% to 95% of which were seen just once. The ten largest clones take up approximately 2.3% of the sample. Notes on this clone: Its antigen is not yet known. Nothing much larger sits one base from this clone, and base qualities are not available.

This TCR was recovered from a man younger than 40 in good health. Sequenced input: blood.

CDR3 sequence: CATRILRGGTQYF. The bases read TGTGCCACCAGAATACTAAGGGGAGGTACGCAGTATTTT. This sequence uses TRBV15 and TRBJ2-3; the D segment could be TRBD2, given 6 matching bases. According to the germline V gene (reference sequence), CDR1 reads LNHNV and CDR2 reads YYDKDF. The cysteine opens and the phenylalanine closes a CDR3 of 13 amino acids. The kept DNA is CDR3 alone, 39 bases in frame from the first base. The germline ends are 15 bases apart after V is trimmed by 6 bases and J by 8 bases.